Detailed here is one T cell receptor (beta chain). Germline V gives CDR1 SEHNR, CDR2 FQNEAQ (reference sequence). V was clipped by 1 base and J by 8 bases, with 8 bases between them. The CDR3 spans 12 residues. The sample originates from a study of blood T cell repertoires in COVID-19. Overall study context: Sites across the United States, Italy and Spain contributed samples from acute and convalescent COVID-19. T cells, B-cell-depleted T cells, or PBMCs provided the cDNA or gDNA that served as material.

Authors' processing steps: Amplification of reference gene primers provided the estimated nucleated cell counts. Clones were sequenced by immunoSEQ multiplex PCR, and TCRdb holds only the in-frame ones, with some missing. V and J calls plus clone size are reproduced from that table; the DNA served to infer D and trimming. The sample consists of about 300,000 clones, approximately 88% of them appearing once. The sample consisted of peripheral blood. This chain uses TRBV7-9 with TRBJ1-2, with a weak D call TRBD1 (5 bases). The source is a woman aged 25 to 39 with COVID-19, enrolled during active disease. The CDR3 reads CASSLGQGGYTF. In nucleotides, the CDR3 is TGTGCCAGCAGCTTAGGGCAGGGCGGCTACACCTTC.